Each of the 9 T cell receptor beta chains below was sequenced from the same sample in a study of vaccination and CD4 T cells after COVID-19. The antigens these receptors bind are not known. The Oncomine TCR Beta short-read assay generated sequence data from the DNA of cultured CD4+ T cells. TCRdb fed the PCR reads into MiXCR, producing one record per CDR3 protein. The sample has about 25,000 distinct CDR3 sequences, roughly 29% seen once. Time point indicated: late sampling 161 to 241 days after vaccination in a few convalescent patients. Regarding treatment: approximately nine-day PBMC culture with coronavirus spike peptide pools or control peptides (ViraFEST assay). The material sequenced was CD4+ T cells from blood, cultured in vitro, taken about 7 months after SARS-CoV-2 vaccination. These receptors were obtained from a human donor who had recovered from COVID-19.

This clonotype was detected only a few times. J is TRBJ2-3 and V is TRBV7-3; D might be TRBD1 (5 bases). Germline loops: CDR1 SGHTA, CDR2 FQGTGA. CDR3 length: 16 residues. V lost 2 bases and J 5 bases, leaving 17 bases between the germline ends. CDR3 sequence reads: CASSLGRNRRGDTQYF. DNA for the CDR3: TGTGCCAGCAGCTTAGGCCGGAACAGAAGGGGAGATACGCAGTATTTT.

Only a few counts were recorded for this clonotype. The genes are TRBV6-1 and TRBJ1-1, with D possibly TRBD1 on 6 matching bases. The germline CDR1 and CDR2 sequences are MNHNS and SASEGT. The CDR3 covers 13 residues. V shed 6 bases and J shed 1 base, with 9 bases lying between them. The CDR3 nucleotides are TGTGCCAGCAGACGGACAGAGAACACTGAAGCTTTCTTT. This sequence encodes CASRRTENTEAFF.

The V and J genes are TRBV20-1 and TRBJ2-1; 7 bases agree with TRBD1. The CDR3 length is 15 residues. Germline V gene sequence: CDR1 DFQATT, CDR2 SNEGSKA (reference sequence). With 6 bases clipped from V and 8 bases from J, the junction kept 16 bases outside the gene matches. The CDR3 spells CSASISRTGPYEQFF. CDR3 coding DNA: TGCAGTGCCAGCATCTCGCGGACAGGACCTTATGAGCAGTTCTTC.

The chain combines TRBV28 with TRBJ1-2; the D gene is possibly TRBD1 (5 bases). The germline V and J ends were trimmed by 5 bases and 8 bases, with 18 bases remaining between them. CDR3 size: 14 residues. Per germline, CDR1 MDHEN and CDR2 SYDVKM. The CDR3 nucleotides read TGTGCCAGCAGTCTATTTTGGGACCCGGGGGGCTACACCTTC. Its translation is CASSLFWDPGGYTF.

This clonotype was seen more than once but under ten times. V is TRBV7-3 and J is TRBJ2-3; possibly TRBD2 for D (5 bases). V shed 2 bases and J shed 5 bases, with 11 bases lying between them. CDR1 and CDR2 (germline): SGHTA, FQGTGA. The CDR3 is 14 residues long. CDR3 protein: CASSLVEGLDTQYF. In DNA form, the CDR3 reads TGTGCCAGCAGCTTAGTCGAGGGCCTAGATACGCAGTATTTT.

In this sample, this clonotype turned up a few times. The chain links TRBV20-1 to TRBJ2-1; D gene ambiguous. With 1 base removed from V and 3 bases from J, the gap between germline ends came to 7 bases. The CDR3 loop spans 13 amino acids. CDR1 and CDR2 (germline): DFQATT, SNEGSKA (reference sequence). CDR3 sequence reads: CSARVSLYNEQFF. The CDR3 nucleotides read TGCAGTGCTAGAGTCAGCCTCTACAATGAGCAGTTCTTC.

The V and J genes are TRBV7-2 and TRBJ2-5; 7 bases agree with TRBD2. The CDR3 has 14 amino acids. V lost 5 bases to trimming and J lost 5 bases; unmatched junction nucleotides: 8. In germline, CDR1 is SGHTA, CDR2 FQGNSA. The CDR3 DNA reads as TGTGCCAGCAGCATTAGGGGAGGGCGGGAGACCCAGTACTTC. Translation: CASSIRGGRETQYF.

V and J are TRBV11-3 and TRBJ2-1; D is ambiguous. This CDR3 is built from 13 residues. V dropped 4 bases and J dropped 8 bases, with 12 bases sitting between them. Germline V gene data show CDR1 as SGHNT and CDR2 as YENEEA. The DNA of the CDR3 is TGTGCCAGCAGCTCGACGATGGCGGATGAGCAGTTCTTC. This encodes CASSSTMADEQFF.

This clonotype was observed a few times. It is unclear where the CDR3 begins or ends on the DNA, so no DNA is shown, and the CDR3 is as TCRdb lists it. J is TRBJ1-2 and V is TRBV15. Germline CDR1 is LNHNV and CDR2 is YYDKDF (reference sequence). The CDR3 length equals 19 residues, ends included. The CDR3: CATSRVALWERKNNYGYTF.